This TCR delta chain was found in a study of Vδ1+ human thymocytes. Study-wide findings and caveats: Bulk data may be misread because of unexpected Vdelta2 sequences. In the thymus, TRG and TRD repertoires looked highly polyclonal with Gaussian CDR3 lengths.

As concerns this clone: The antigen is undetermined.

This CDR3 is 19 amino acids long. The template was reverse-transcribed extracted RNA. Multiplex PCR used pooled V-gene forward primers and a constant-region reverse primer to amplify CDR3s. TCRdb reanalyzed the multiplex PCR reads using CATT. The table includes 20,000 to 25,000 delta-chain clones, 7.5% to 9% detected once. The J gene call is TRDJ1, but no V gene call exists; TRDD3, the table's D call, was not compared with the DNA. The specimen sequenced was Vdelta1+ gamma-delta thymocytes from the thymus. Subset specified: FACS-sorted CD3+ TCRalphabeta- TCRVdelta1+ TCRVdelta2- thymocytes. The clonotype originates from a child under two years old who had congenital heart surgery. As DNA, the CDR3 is TGTGCTCTTGGGTTGTCCTTTGCTGGGGGACCGAGGATCACCGATAAACTCATCTTT. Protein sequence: CALGLSFAGGPRITDKLIF.